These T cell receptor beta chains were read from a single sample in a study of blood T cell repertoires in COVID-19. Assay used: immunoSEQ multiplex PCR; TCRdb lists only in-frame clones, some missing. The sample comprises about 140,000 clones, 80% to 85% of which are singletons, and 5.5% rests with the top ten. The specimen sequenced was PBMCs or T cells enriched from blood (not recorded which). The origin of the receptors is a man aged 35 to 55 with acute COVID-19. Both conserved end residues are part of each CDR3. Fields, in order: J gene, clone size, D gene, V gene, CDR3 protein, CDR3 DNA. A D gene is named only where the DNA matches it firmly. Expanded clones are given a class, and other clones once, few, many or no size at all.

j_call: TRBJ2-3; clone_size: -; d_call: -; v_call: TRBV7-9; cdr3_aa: CASSLGGPADTQYF; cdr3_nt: TGTGCCAGCAGCTTAGGTGGGCCTGCAGATACGCAGTATTTT
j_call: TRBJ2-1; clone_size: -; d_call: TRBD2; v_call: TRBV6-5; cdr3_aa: CASTGLAGGDEQFF; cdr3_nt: TGTGCCAGCACGGGGCTAGCGGGAGGTGATGAGCAGTTCTTC
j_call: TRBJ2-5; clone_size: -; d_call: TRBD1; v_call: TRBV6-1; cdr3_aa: CASSEGGTGETQYF; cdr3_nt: TGTGCCAGCAGTGAAGGGGGGACAGGGGAAACCCAGTACTTC
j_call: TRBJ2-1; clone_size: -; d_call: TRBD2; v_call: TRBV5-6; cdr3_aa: CASSLMTTGGANEQFF; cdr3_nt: TGTGCCAGCAGCTTGATGACGACGGGAGGGGCCAATGAGCAGTTCTTC
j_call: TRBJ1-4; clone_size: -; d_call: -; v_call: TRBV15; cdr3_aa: CATSLSLSTNEKLFF; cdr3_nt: TGTGCCACCAGCCTTTCCCTATCAACTAATGAAAAACTGTTTTTT
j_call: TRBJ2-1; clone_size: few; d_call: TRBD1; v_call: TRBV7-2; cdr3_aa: CASRGQGWDEQFF; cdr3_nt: TGTGCCAGCAGGGGACAGGGTTGGGATGAGCAGTTCTTC
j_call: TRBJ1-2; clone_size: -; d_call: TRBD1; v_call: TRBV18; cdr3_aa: CASSPSGTGGASGYTF; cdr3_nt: TGTGCCAGCTCACCGTCCGGGACAGGGGGCGCGAGCGGCTACACCTTC
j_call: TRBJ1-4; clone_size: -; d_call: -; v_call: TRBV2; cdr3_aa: CASSSTATNEKLFF; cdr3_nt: TGTGCCAGCTCCAGTACAGCAACTAATGAAAAACTGTTTTTT
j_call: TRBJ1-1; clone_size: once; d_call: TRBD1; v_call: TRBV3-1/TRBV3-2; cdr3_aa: CASSQGDSPVEREAFF; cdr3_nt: TGTGCCAGCAGCCAAGGGGACAGCCCGGTCGAGAGAGAAGCTTTCTTT
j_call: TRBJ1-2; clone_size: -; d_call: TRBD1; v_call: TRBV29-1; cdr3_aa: CSVVGGTGFYGYTF; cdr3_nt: TGCAGCGTTGTAGGCGGGACAGGGTTCTATGGCTACACCTTC
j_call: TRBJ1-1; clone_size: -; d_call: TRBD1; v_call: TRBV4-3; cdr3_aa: CASSQDRAGQGAVEAFF; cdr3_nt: TGCGCCAGCAGCCAAGATCGGGCGGGGCAGGGGGCCGTTGAAGCTTTCTTT
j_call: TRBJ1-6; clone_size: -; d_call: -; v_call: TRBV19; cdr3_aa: CASSIRQENSPLHF; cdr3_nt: TGTGCCAGTAGTATAAGACAGGAGAATTCACCCCTCCACTTT